A single sample gave rise to the 5 T cell receptor beta chains below, sequenced in a study of beta chain features in type 1 diabetes. Study-wide results and limits: In every one of the four CD4+ subsets, TCRB CDR3s were moderately but significantly shorter in Type 1 diabetes patients.

Their antigens remain unidentified. Reverse transcribing all isolated RNA meant expressed TCRB transcripts were sequenced. Method: immunoSEQ multiplex PCR; TCRdb's copy keeps in-frame clones and lacks some. This sample yields hundreds of thousands of clones, of which 11% to 15% are seen a single time; just under 0.04% belongs to the top ten. Sequencing input: naive CD4+ T cells from blood. These receptor sequences come from a man younger than 30 with type 1 diabetes.

This clone appeared a few times. The rearrangement uses TRBV6-1 and TRBJ1-1; D is undetermined. The CDR3 loop spans 15 amino acids. V gave up 3 bases and J gave up 1 base, with 12 bases separating them. Germline CDR1 and CDR2: MNHNS and SASEGT. The CDR3 DNA is TGTGCCAGCAGTGATCTTGTGGGCCGGAACACTGAAGCTTTCTTT. Its protein product is CASSDLVGRNTEAFF.

This clone has just a few counts. The J gene is TRBJ1-3, the V gene TRBV30; no reliable D call. This CDR3 comprises 11 residues. Germline V gives CDR1 GTSNPN, CDR2 SVGIG (reference sequence). V lost 3 bases and J 2 bases, leaving 2 bases between the germline ends. CDR3 protein: CAWRAGNTIYF. The CDR3 nucleotides read TGTGCCTGGAGGGCTGGAAACACCATATATTTT.

Only a few counts were recorded for this clone. The chain couples TRBV7-3 to TRBJ2-3, with D unclear. The germline gives CDR1 SGHTA, CDR2 FQGTGA. V lost 5 bases, J lost 0 bases, and 12 bases lay in between. This CDR3 region has 15 residues. Written as DNA, the CDR3 is TGTGCCAGCAGCCCCTGGGCAACTAGCACAGATACGCAGTATTTT. It specifies CASSPWATSTDTQYF.

The chain links TRBV2 to TRBJ2-1, with 7 bases fitting TRBD2. CDR3 size: 14 residues. Germline V CDR1 and CDR2: SNHLY, FYNNEI. V lost 7 bases, J lost 0 bases, and 3 bases stayed unmatched. CDR3: CASTSGDSYNEQFF. In DNA, the CDR3 is TGTGCCAGCACGAGCGGGGACTCCTACAATGAGCAGTTCTTC.

The genes are TRBV4-1 and TRBJ2-1, with TRBD1 as a possible D gene (5 bases). V was clipped by 1 base and J by 10 bases, with 20 bases between them. The CDR3 runs 16 residues. The germline gives CDR1 MGHRA, CDR2 YSYEKL. CDR3 amino acids: CASSQVRWGAGQEQFF. The CDR3 DNA is TGCGCCAGCAGCCAAGTACGCTGGGGCGCAGGCCAGGAGCAGTTCTTC.